Listed here is a single TCR beta chain. Its antigen is not identified. 13 Jbeta primers and 60 Vbeta primers were used for the PCR. The protocol was immunoSEQ multiplex PCR, while the TCRdb copy is restricted to in-frame clones and leaves out a portion. The sample includes around 110,000 clones, around 75% of them seen just once. The data derive from a study of cytomegalovirus exposure and HLA in healthy donors. Study context: Membership in the Caucasian-associated ancestry cluster was found for about 80% of 300 to 500 genotyped donors.

General study points: Presence/absence analyses assumed roughly uniform sequencing depth across donors. Some TCR beta chains (roughly 160 of them) were listed as cytomegalovirus-associated. Researchers reported in a later analysis that common viral pathogens appeared linked to several top clusters.

The CDR3 has 14 amino acids. Germline V gene lookup returns CDR1 MNHEY and CDR2 SVGAGI. Trimming stripped 0 bases from V and 5 bases from J, with 11 bases between. The sample comprised PBMCs. The clonotype was recovered from a woman in her 30s in good health and CMV-seronegative. The V call is TRBV6-5, the J call TRBJ2-7; possible D gene TRBD2, 5 bases. The CDR3 region is CASSYSRPTNEQYF. The CDR3 DNA follows: TGTGCCAGCAGTTACTCAAGACCGACTAACGAGCAGTACTTC.